This T cell receptor (beta chain) was recovered during a study of T-cell memory formation after mild COVID-19. Study conclusions and caveats: Day 37-peaking second-wave clones had unconfirmed SARS-CoV-2 specificity.

V lost 5 bases and J lost 7, with 12 bases in between. CDR3 length: 12 amino acids. Germline CDR1 is DFQATT and CDR2 is SNEGSKA (reference sequence). A 5'RACE reaction primed in the constant segment made cDNA libraries of TCR alpha and TCR beta, and these carried sample barcodes and UMIs. MiXCR, applied by TCRdb to the 5' RACE reads, yields one record per CDR3 protein. The sample carries some 490,000 distinct CDR3 sequences, approximately 18% recorded once. This clonotype was recorded a few times. Its target is unknown. This clonotype originated in an adult woman who had mild COVID-19 (a few samples of this study predate the infection). Cell type and time point are not known. The source material was PBMCs or a T cell subset sorted from them (not recorded which). The chain recombines TRBV20-1 with TRBJ2-1; the D gene is possibly TRBD1 (6 bases). DNA of the CDR3: TGCAGTGCTCGGACCCAGGGGAATGAGCAGTTCTTC. Encoded protein: CSARTQGNEQFF.